One and the same sample provided the 24 T cell receptor beta chains below, sequenced in a study of shared clonotypes between healthy human individuals. TCRdb's copy holds only in-frame clones and misses some; the assay was immunoSEQ multiplex PCR. The repertoire holds 400,000 to 600,000 clones, 90% to 97% seen once, with 0.064% in the top ten. Sequenced material: naive CD4+ T cells sorted from blood. Subset: CD45RA+ positively selected. The receptors were gathered from a woman aged 25 to 39 in good health.

The chain recombines TRBV15 with TRBJ2-7, with D tentatively TRBD2 (5 bases). V was pared by 0 bases and J by 4 bases, with 13 bases between. Germline assignment: CDR1 LNHNV and CDR2 YYDKDF (reference sequence). CDR3 length: 15 amino acids. The CDR3 nucleotides read TGTGCCACCAGCAGAGAAAAGGGAGTGGCGTACGAGCAGTACTTC. Encoded protein: CATSREKGVAYEQYF.

J is TRBJ1-4 and V is TRBV5-1, with D hard to call. Germline V CDR1 and CDR2: SGHRS, YFSETQ. This CDR3 is 15 amino acids long. Trimming pared 0 bases from V and 3 bases from J, leaving 9 bases between. The DNA of the CDR3 is TGCGCCAGCAGCTTGGCCGGACGGTCTAATGAAAAACTGTTTTTT. Translated, it gives CASSLAGRSNEKLFF.

The chain is built from TRBV6-6 and TRBJ2-1; TRBD2 might be the D (5 bases). CDR1 MNHNY and CDR2 SVGAGI come from the germline V gene (reference sequence). The CDR3 contains 13 residues. The ends were cut back, 5 bases at V and 4 bases at J, with 9 bases in the middle. CDR3 sequence reads: CASSPPGYNEQFF. In DNA, the CDR3 is TGTGCCAGCAGTCCCCCGGGGTACAATGAGCAGTTCTTC.

CDR3: CASSLGTTFDTQYF. The CDR3 nucleotides are TGTGCCAGCAGCCTCGGAACAACATTCGATACGCAGTATTTT. The chain joins TRBV6-5 to TRBJ2-3; D not resolved. CDR1 MNHEY and CDR2 SVGAGI come from the germline V gene. V lost 6 bases to trimming and J lost 6 bases, with 16 bases between them. This CDR3 is built from 14 residues.

The CDR3 region has the DNA TGTGCCAGCAGCCAAGATTTGAATTCACCCCTCCACTTT. It yields the protein CASSQDLNSPLHF. V usage is TRBV4-2 and J usage is TRBJ1-6; D is unresolved. The germline V gene has CDR1 LGHNA and CDR2 YNFKEQ. The V and J ends lost 0 bases and 7 bases respectively, with 4 bases between them. This CDR3 is built from 13 residues.

This chain connects TRBV2 to TRBJ2-5; 10 bases agree with TRBD2. CDR1 is SNHLY and CDR2 is FYNNEI in the germline V gene. The CDR3 totals 15 residues. With 2 bases clipped from V and 4 bases from J, the junction kept 4 bases outside the gene matches. The CDR3 spells CASSEIGLAVETQYF. The CDR3 nucleotides read TGTGCCAGCAGTGAAATCGGACTAGCGGTAGAGACCCAGTACTTC.

V gene TRBV7-9 combines with J gene TRBJ2-1, with D maybe TRBD1 (5 bases). Per germline, CDR1 SEHNR and CDR2 FQNEAQ (reference sequence). Trimming took 5 bases from V and 7 from J, leaving 18 bases between them. The CDR3 has 15 residues. CDR3 DNA sequence: TGTGCCAGCAGCCCTGACAGCGTTATGACGAATGAGCAGTTCTTC. Translation gives CASSPDSVMTNEQFF. The full variable domain, completed using reference TRBV7-9 and TRBJ2-1, is DTGVSQNPRHKITKRGQNVTFRCDPISEHNRLYWYRQTLGQGPEFLTYFQNEAQLEKSRLLSDRFSAERPKGSFSTLEIQRTEQGDSAMYLCASSPDSVMTNEQFFGPGTRLTVL.

The gene calls are TRBV11-2 and TRBJ2-7; 13 bases are shared with TRBD2. This CDR3 has 17 residues. CDR1 and CDR2 from the germline V gene are SGHAT and FQNNGV. With V trimmed by 1 base and J by 0 bases, 3 bases remained unmatched. The CDR3 is CASSLARTSGSSYEQYF. The CDR3 DNA reads as TGTGCCAGCAGCTTAGCCAGGACTAGCGGGAGCTCCTACGAGCAGTACTTC.

The V call is TRBV6-1, the J call TRBJ1-1; D is undetermined. The length of the CDR3 is 12 residues. Looked up from germline, CDR1 is MNHNS and CDR2 is SASEGT. V was pared by 4 bases and J by 5 bases, with 8 bases between. The CDR3 region has the DNA TGTGCCAGCAGTGTCGGCCCGACTGAAGCTTTCTTT. Its protein product is CASSVGPTEAFF.

The chain recombines TRBV29-1 with TRBJ1-5; tentative D call: TRBD1 (6 bases). CDR3 length equals 17 residues. Germline lookup yields CDR1 SQVTM and CDR2 ANQGSEA. Trimming pared 7 bases from V and 4 bases from J, leaving 26 bases between. In DNA, the CDR3 is TGCAGCGCGTACGCCCCCGGGACACAAAAAATTAATCAGCCCCAGCATTTT. This gives the protein CSAYAPGTQKINQPQHF.

In this sample, this clone turned up once. J is TRBJ2-1 and V is TRBV14, with 9 nucleotides matching TRBD2. The V gene's germline CDR1 is SGHDN and CDR2 FVKESK. V trimming: 2 bases; J trimming: 8 bases; junction bases outside the gene matches: 19. The CDR3 runs to 19 residues. CDR3 loop: CASSQRGLAGFFLRDEQFF. CDR3 sequence (DNA): TGTGCCAGCAGCCAACGAGGGCTAGCGGGATTCTTTTTGCGCGATGAGCAGTTCTTC.

V usage is TRBV10-1 and J usage is TRBJ2-7; 12 nucleotides agree with TRBD2. The CDR3 has 14 amino acids. Germline V gene sequence: CDR1 WNHNN, CDR2 SYGVQD (reference sequence). V was pared by 4 bases and J by 4 bases, with 2 bases of the junction left unmatched. In DNA form, the CDR3 reads TGCGCCAGCAGTGCTAGCGGGAGGGGGTACGAGCAGTACTTC. This gives the protein CASSASGRGYEQYF.

In the case of this clone: The junction shows a germline mismatch at one end, possibly a read error. The same CDR3 is also encoded by other DNA sequences in this sample. The chain carries TRBV19 and TRBJ2-5; D ambiguous. Looked up from germline, CDR1 is LNHDA and CDR2 is SQIVND (reference sequence). The CDR3 consists of 13 residues. The DNA of the CDR3 is TGTGCTAGTAGTCCAACTACCGAAGAGACCCAGTACTTC. Translated, it gives CASSPTTEETQYF.

The V call is TRBV5-1, the J call TRBJ2-1; 7 nucleotides match TRBD2. The CDR3 is 16 residues long. J lost 9 bases, V lost 0 bases, and 12 bases had no gene match. Germline V gene sequence: CDR1 SGHRS, CDR2 YFSETQ. The CDR3 nucleotides read TGCGCCAGCAGCTTGGCTGGGGCTAGCGGTAACGCTGAGCAGTTCTTC. Protein: CASSLAGASGNAEQFF. The variable domain in full, completed from reference TRBV5-1 and TRBJ2-1, reads KAGVTQTPRYLIKTRGQQVTLSCSPISGHRSVSWYQQTPGQGLQFLFEYFSETQRNKGNFPGRFSGRQFSNSRSEMNVSTLELGDSALYLCASSLAGASGNAEQFFGPGTRLTVL.

This clone was counted between two and nine times. The chain recombines TRBV10-3 with TRBJ2-7; D is undetermined. Between the trimmed V and J ends, which lost 10 bases and 0 bases, there was a span of 19 bases. The CDR3 is made up of 15 amino acids. CDR1 and CDR2 (germline): ENHRY, SYGVKD. This chain's CDR3 is CANSATPVSSYEQYF. In DNA, the CDR3 is TGTGCCAACTCGGCCACACCAGTCAGCTCCTACGAGCAGTACTTC.

This chain joins TRBV11-3 and TRBJ2-1; D is perhaps TRBD2 (6 bases). The germline V gene encodes CDR1 SGHNT and CDR2 YENEEA. The V and J ends lost 7 bases and 0 bases respectively, with 13 bases between them. This CDR3 contains 15 residues. CDR3: CASTQGGSSYNEQFF. DNA of the CDR3: TGTGCCAGCACCCAGGGAGGAAGCTCCTACAATGAGCAGTTCTTC.

The V call is TRBV28, the J call TRBJ1-2; TRBD1 matches 8 bases. Germline V gene lookup returns CDR1 MDHEN and CDR2 SYDVKM. This CDR3 spans 16 amino acids. V gave up 2 bases and J gave up 7 bases; unmatched junction bases: 12. The CDR3 sequence is CASSLGDRILPFGYTF. In DNA, the CDR3 is TGTGCCAGCAGTTTAGGGGACAGGATTCTCCCGTTTGGCTACACCTTC.

V is TRBV5-1 and J is TRBJ2-7, with TRBD2 matching 7 bases. Germline-derived CDR1 and CDR2 are SGHRS and YFSETQ. The CDR3 has 14 amino acids. The ends lost 4 bases at V and 2 bases at J; junction bases unmatched: 6. The CDR3 sequence: CASSPSGSTYEQYF. DNA for the CDR3: TGCGCCAGCAGCCCTAGCGGATCCACCTACGAGCAGTACTTC. Filled out from reference TRBV5-1 and TRBJ2-7, the complete variable domain reads KAGVTQTPRYLIKTRGQQVTLSCSPISGHRSVSWYQQTPGQGLQFLFEYFSETQRNKGNFPGRFSGRQFSNSRSEMNVSTLELGDSALYLCASSPSGSTYEQYFGPGTRLTVT.

This sequence joins TRBV11-3 and TRBJ2-3, with a possible D match to TRBD2 (5 bases). CDR1 is SGHNT and CDR2 is YENEEA in the germline V gene. The V gene lost 3 bases and the J gene lost 5 bases, with 6 bases spanning the gap. The CDR3 spans 12 residues. In DNA, the CDR3 is TGTGCCAGCAGCTTTCGGGGAGATACGCAGTATTTT. Translation gives CASSFRGDTQYF.

V usage is TRBV28 and J usage is TRBJ2-7; TRBD2 matches 10 bases. CDR3 length equals 15 residues. The germline V gene encodes CDR1 MDHEN and CDR2 SYDVKM. V lost 7 bases to trimming and J lost 5 bases; unmatched junction nucleotides: 11. The CDR3 sequence is CASTTPSGSNNEQYF. Written as DNA, the CDR3 is TGTGCCAGCACCACGCCTAGCGGGAGTAACAACGAGCAGTACTTC.

This clone was seen once. The V gene is TRBV28, the J gene TRBJ2-1; no definite D call. The CDR3 consists of 12 residues. Germline CDR1 reads MDHEN; CDR2 reads SYDVKM. V was clipped by 6 bases and J by 0 bases, with 3 bases between them. The CDR3 spells CASSPSYNEQFF. The CDR3 DNA is TGTGCCAGCAGCCCCTCCTACAATGAGCAGTTCTTC.

This clone turned up a few times. This rearrangement joins TRBV7-9 to TRBJ1-3, with TRBD1 as a possible D gene (6 bases). This CDR3 region has 12 residues. Trimming took off 5 bases at V and 10 bases at J, with 12 bases between the two ends. CDR1 SEHNR and CDR2 FQNEAQ come from the germline V gene (reference sequence). The CDR3 sequence: CASSPEQGTIYF. The CDR3 nucleotides read TGTGCCAGCAGCCCAGAACAGGGAACCATATATTTT.

J is TRBJ1-2 and V is TRBV27; 9 bases map to TRBD1. Germline CDR1 reads MNHEY; CDR2 reads SMNVEV (reference sequence). The CDR3 covers 13 residues. The V and J ends lost 6 bases and 6 bases, in that order; junction bases with no gene match: 5. The CDR3 reads CASRLGQGHGYTF. The CDR3 DNA reads TGTGCCAGCAGGCTGGGACAGGGTCATGGCTACACCTTC.

The chain combines TRBV2 with TRBJ2-7, with 11 positions matching TRBD2. V gave up 2 bases and J gave up 1 base; unmatched junction bases: 7. Germline loops: CDR1 SNHLY, CDR2 FYNNEI. The CDR3 is made up of 17 amino acids. The DNA for the CDR3 is TGTGCCAGCAGTGAAAGATTGGGACTAGCGGCGTCCTACGAGCAGTACTTC. It specifies CASSERLGLAASYEQYF.